The 28 T cell receptor beta chains in this list originate from one sample, sequenced in a study of cytomegalovirus exposure and HLA in healthy donors. Repertoires were generated with immunoSEQ multiplex PCR, while TCRdb's copy carries only in-frame clones and drops some. The sample includes roughly 270,000 clones, 85% to 90% of them seen just once. What was sequenced was PBMCs. These receptors all come from a woman between 18 and 29 years old in good health and CMV-seronegative.

This chain uses TRBV6-1 with TRBJ2-1, with TRBD2 matching 9 bases. Germline V gene sequence: CDR1 MNHNS, CDR2 SASEGT. The trim removed 6 bases at V and 10 bases at J, leaving 13 bases unmatched. The CDR3 contains 15 residues. CDR3: CASSPNSGSPGEQFF. In nucleotides, the CDR3 is TGTGCCAGCAGCCCAAATAGCGGGAGCCCCGGAGAGCAGTTCTTC.

This clone turned up a few times. The CDR3 DNA is TGTGCCAGCAGTTTAGGAGACTCGAACACTGAAGCTTTCTTT. Amino acid sequence: CASSLGDSNTEAFF. This chain connects TRBV27 to TRBJ1-1; D unresolved. CDR1 MNHEY and CDR2 SMNVEV come from the germline V gene (reference sequence). Trimming left V 2 bases short and J 1 base short, with 8 bases between. The CDR3 has 14 residues.

J is TRBJ1-1 and V is TRBV5-6; TRBD1 aligns across 7 bases. Germline V gene sequence: CDR1 SGHDT, CDR2 YYEEEE. Unmatched junction bases numbered 5, after V lost 0 bases and J lost 0 bases. The CDR3 loop spans 16 amino acids. This CDR3 is CASSLDSGGLNTEAFF. DNA for the CDR3: TGTGCCAGCAGCTTGGATTCAGGGGGACTGAACACTGAAGCTTTCTTT.

The genes are TRBV28 and TRBJ2-5; 11 bases fit TRBD2. The CDR3 sequence is 16 residues long. CDR1 and CDR2 (germline): MDHEN, SYDVKM. V lost 1 base, J lost 4 bases, and 5 bases stayed unmatched. The CDR3 coding sequence is TGTGCCAGCAGTTTATCTGGGACTAGCGGAATAGAGACCCAGTACTTC. Amino acids: CASSLSGTSGIETQYF.

This clone occurred once. This chain links TRBV11-2 with TRBJ2-7; 7 nucleotides line up with TRBD2. Unmatched junction bases numbered 1, after V lost 3 bases and J lost 2 bases. The V gene's germline CDR1 is SGHAT and CDR2 FQNNGV. The CDR3 runs to 13 residues. CDR3 in DNA: TGTGCCAGCAGCTTTGGGAGGGCCTACGAGCAGTACTTC. It codes for CASSFGRAYEQYF.

The CDR3 DNA reads TGTGCCTGGGGCAACCGTCAGGGTTCGCACTATGGCTACACCTTC. Protein: CAWGNRQGSHYGYTF. The V and J genes are TRBV30 and TRBJ1-2, with D perhaps TRBD1 (5 bases). V dropped 5 bases and J dropped 3 bases, with 19 bases sitting between them. The CDR3 contains 15 residues. The germline gives CDR1 GTSNPN, CDR2 SVGIG (reference sequence). Together with reference TRBV30 and TRBJ1-2, the CDR3 gives the full variable domain: SQTIHQWPATLVQPVGSPLSLECTVEGTSNPNLYWYRQAAGRGLQLLFYSVGIGQISSEVPQNLSASRPQDRQFILSSKKLLLSDSGFYLCAWGNRQGSHYGYTFGSGTRLTVV.

J is TRBJ2-7 and V is TRBV4-2; TRBD1 might be the D (5 bases). The V end lost 0 bases, the J end lost 2 bases, and 11 bases lay between the germline ends. The CDR3 has 15 amino acids. Germline lookup yields CDR1 LGHNA and CDR2 YNFKEQ. CDR3 region: CASSQDQGGPYEQYF. As DNA, the CDR3 is TGTGCCAGCAGCCAAGATCAGGGCGGTCCCTACGAGCAGTACTTC.

The chain recombines TRBV13 with TRBJ1-1, with D hard to call. Per germline, CDR1 PRHDT and CDR2 FYEKMQ (reference sequence). Trimming took off 1 base at V and 4 bases at J, with 7 bases between the two ends. This CDR3 spans 13 amino acids. The CDR3 bases are TGTGCCAGCAGCTTAGAACGGGGCACTGAAGCTTTCTTT. Protein sequence: CASSLERGTEAFF.

The rearrangement links TRBV6-5 to TRBJ2-7; 8 nucleotides line up with TRBD1. The CDR3 covers 15 residues. J lost 4 bases, V lost 4 bases, and 9 bases had no gene match. Germline CDR1 is MNHEY and CDR2 is SVGAGI. The CDR3 protein is CASSSGPDRAYEQYF. In nucleotides, the CDR3 is TGTGCCAGCAGTTCGGGGCCGGACAGGGCTTACGAGCAGTACTTC.

The chain has TRBV19 and TRBJ1-1; possible D gene TRBD1, 6 bases. This CDR3 has 13 amino acids. V lost 4 bases, J lost 1 base, and 7 bases lay in between. CDR1 is LNHDA and CDR2 is SQIVND in the germline V gene (reference sequence). The CDR3: CASSNRENTEAFF. Here the CDR3 DNA reads TGTGCCAGTAGTAACAGGGAGAACACTGAAGCTTTCTTT.

This clone has a single count. V gene TRBV2 combines with J gene TRBJ1-3; D unclear. V lost 6 bases, J lost 9 bases, and 15 bases lay in between. There are 13 residues in the CDR3. Germline CDR1 and CDR2: SNHLY and FYNNEI. The CDR3 reads CASRADTAGTIYF. In DNA, the CDR3 is TGTGCCAGCAGGGCTGACACAGCCGGCACCATATATTTT.

V is TRBV6-6 and J is TRBJ1-2, with a tentative D call TRBD1 (5 bases). CDR1 and CDR2 from the germline V gene are MNHNY and SVGAGI (reference sequence). V lost 4 bases and J lost 2, with 17 bases in between. The CDR3 spans 16 residues. CDR3 DNA: TGTGCCAGCAGTTCCGGTGGGGCAGCACTGAACTATGGCTACACCTTC. Translating it yields CASSSGGAALNYGYTF.

The rearrangement links TRBV2 to TRBJ1-1; D uncertain. V gave up 6 bases and J gave up 14 bases, with 19 bases separating them. Germline CDR1 and CDR2: SNHLY and FYNNEI. The CDR3 covers 12 residues. CDR3 sequence (DNA): TGTGCCAGCAGGGAGGACCTCTTGAGTACGTTCTTT. Protein product: CASREDLLSTFF.

This chain uses TRBV6-5 with TRBJ2-7; TRBD2 aligns across 8 bases. The trim removed 5 bases at V and 2 bases at J, leaving 8 bases unmatched. Germline V gene data show CDR1 as MNHEY and CDR2 as SVGAGI. The CDR3 runs 15 residues. CDR3 coding DNA: TGTGCCAGCAGTCCCGGGGGGGGGTACCCCTACGAGCAGTACTTC. Its translation is CASSPGGGYPYEQYF.

This chain links TRBV6-1 with TRBJ2-7; no firm D call. V lost 2 bases to trimming and J lost 0 bases, with 14 bases between them. The CDR3 extends over 16 amino acids. The germline CDR1 and CDR2 sequences are MNHNS and SASEGT. The CDR3 bases are TGTGCCAGCAGTGAAAGTTTCACCATGAGCTCCTACGAGCAGTACTTC. Protein sequence: CASSESFTMSSYEQYF.

The gene calls are TRBV6-5 and TRBJ2-5, with 7 positions matching TRBD2. This CDR3 has 14 amino acids. CDR1 is MNHEY and CDR2 is SVGAGI in the germline V gene. J was trimmed by 6 bases and V by 0 bases; bases with no gene match: 4. CDR3 residues: CASSYSGGSQTQYF. The CDR3, as DNA: TGTGCCAGCAGTTACTCTGGCGGGAGCCAGACCCAGTACTTC.

This clone was recorded only once. This chain connects TRBV7-8 to TRBJ2-7; 9 bases agree with TRBD2. The V gene end was trimmed by 2 bases and the J gene end by 1 base; junction bases not matched to a gene: 6. The CDR3 sequence is 16 residues long. The germline CDR1 and CDR2 sequences are SGHVS and FQNEAQ. The CDR3 spells CASSLSRTSGSYEQYF. The CDR3 bases are TGTGCCAGCAGCTTATCACGAACTAGCGGGTCCTACGAGCAGTACTTC.

J is TRBJ2-7 and V is TRBV14; D perhaps matches TRBD2 (6 bases). V was trimmed by 4 bases and J by 3 bases, leaving 16 bases between them. This CDR3 has 15 amino acids. The germline CDR1 and CDR2 sequences are SGHDN and FVKESK. This CDR3 is CASSPLAGIGYEQYF. The CDR3 bases are TGTGCCAGCAGCCCACTTGCGGGGATTGGCTACGAGCAGTACTTC.

V and J are TRBV10-3 and TRBJ2-2; 7 positions agree with TRBD1. The CDR3 runs 14 residues. Germline lookup yields CDR1 ENHRY and CDR2 SYGVKD. With 6 bases clipped from V and 6 bases from J, the junction kept 7 bases outside the gene matches. The chain's CDR3 is CAIRDRVIAGELFF. CDR3 DNA: TGTGCCATCAGAGACAGGGTAATCGCCGGGGAGCTGTTTTTT.

The chain recombines TRBV9 with TRBJ2-7; 9 nucleotides align to TRBD1. The CDR3 is 15 amino acids. Germline V gene lookup returns CDR1 SGDLS and CDR2 YYNGEE. V was clipped by 0 bases and J by 2 bases; unmatched bases: 3. CDR3: CASSVGGQGTYEQYF. The CDR3 coding sequence is TGTGCCAGCAGCGTAGGGGGACAGGGCACCTACGAGCAGTACTTC.

This clone was counted between two and nine times. The J gene is TRBJ1-2, the V gene TRBV5-1; 8 bases line up with TRBD1. The trim removed 4 bases at V and 8 bases at J, leaving 7 bases unmatched. CDR3 length: 13 amino acids. Germline V lookup: CDR1 SGHRS, CDR2 YFSETQ. The CDR3 protein is CASSQTGDGGYTF. DNA for the CDR3: TGCGCCAGCAGCCAGACAGGGGACGGGGGCTACACCTTC. The full variable domain, in which reference TRBV5-1 and TRBJ1-2 provide the parts outside the CDR3, is KAGVTQTPRYLIKTRGQQVTLSCSPISGHRSVSWYQQTPGQGLQFLFEYFSETQRNKGNFPGRFSGRQFSNSRSEMNVSTLELGDSALYLCASSQTGDGGYTFGSGTRLTVV.

The chain combines TRBV4-3 with TRBJ2-7, with D unclear. Germline-derived CDR1 and CDR2 are LGHNA and YSLEER. The CDR3 length is 15 residues. Trimming pared 0 bases from V and 1 base from J, leaving 10 bases between. CDR3 region: CASSQEVARSYEQYF. CDR3 sequence (DNA): TGCGCCAGCAGCCAAGAGGTTGCCAGGTCCTACGAGCAGTACTTC.

V gene TRBV29-1 combines with J gene TRBJ2-3; 10 nucleotides match TRBD2. The CDR3 consists of 16 residues. CDR1 is SQVTM and CDR2 is ANQGSEA in the germline V gene. Trimming removed 8 bases from V and 0 bases from J; junction bases left unmatched: 11. CDR3 amino acids: CSSWGASGSSTDTQYF. The CDR3 nucleotides read TGCAGCTCTTGGGGAGCTAGCGGGAGTAGCACAGATACGCAGTATTTT.

The rearrangement links TRBV11-3 to TRBJ2-7; no firm D call. V shed 2 bases and J shed 0 bases, with 8 bases lying between them. The CDR3 contains 14 residues. Germline assignment: CDR1 SGHNT and CDR2 YENEEA. The CDR3 reads CASSLPASSYEQYF. CDR3 DNA: TGTGCCAGCAGCTTACCAGCGAGCTCCTACGAGCAGTACTTC.

This clone was picked up one time. V is TRBV4-1 and J is TRBJ2-1, with 8 nucleotides matching TRBD2. Germline CDR1 and CDR2: MGHRA and YSYEKL. V trimming: 8 bases; J trimming: 4 bases; junction bases outside the gene matches: 10. The CDR3 runs 15 residues. DNA for the CDR3: TGCGCCAGCGGGGATATCGGGACTAGGTACAATGAGCAGTTCTTC. Encoded protein: CASGDIGTRYNEQFF.

J is TRBJ1-5 and V is TRBV5-6, with 9 positions matching TRBD1. CDR3 length: 16 residues. Germline CDR1 and CDR2: SGHDT and YYEEEE. Losses at the gene ends were 0 bases for V and 4 bases for J; bases not matched to a gene: 5. Written as DNA, the CDR3 is TGTGCCAGCAGCTTGGGGACAGGGGTAGGGAATCAGCCCCAGCATTTT. Its protein product is CASSLGTGVGNQPQHF.

The rearrangement uses TRBV29-1 and TRBJ2-7; D ambiguous. The V end was cut by 4 bases, the J end by 2 bases, with 12 bases between. CDR3 length: 13 amino acids. Germline assignment: CDR1 SQVTM and CDR2 ANQGSEA. The CDR3 protein is CSVGRLGPYEQYF. The CDR3 nucleotides read TGCAGCGTTGGGCGGCTAGGTCCCTACGAGCAGTACTTC.

V usage is TRBV5-1 and J usage is TRBJ1-3; 8 bases line up with TRBD1. Germline-derived CDR1 and CDR2 are SGHRS and YFSETQ. With 3 bases clipped from V and 0 bases from J, the junction kept 5 bases outside the gene matches. The CDR3 contains 16 residues. The DNA of the CDR3 is TGCGCCAGCAGCTCGGGACAGGAGAGCTCTGGAAACACCATATATTTT. It is translated as CASSSGQESSGNTIYF.